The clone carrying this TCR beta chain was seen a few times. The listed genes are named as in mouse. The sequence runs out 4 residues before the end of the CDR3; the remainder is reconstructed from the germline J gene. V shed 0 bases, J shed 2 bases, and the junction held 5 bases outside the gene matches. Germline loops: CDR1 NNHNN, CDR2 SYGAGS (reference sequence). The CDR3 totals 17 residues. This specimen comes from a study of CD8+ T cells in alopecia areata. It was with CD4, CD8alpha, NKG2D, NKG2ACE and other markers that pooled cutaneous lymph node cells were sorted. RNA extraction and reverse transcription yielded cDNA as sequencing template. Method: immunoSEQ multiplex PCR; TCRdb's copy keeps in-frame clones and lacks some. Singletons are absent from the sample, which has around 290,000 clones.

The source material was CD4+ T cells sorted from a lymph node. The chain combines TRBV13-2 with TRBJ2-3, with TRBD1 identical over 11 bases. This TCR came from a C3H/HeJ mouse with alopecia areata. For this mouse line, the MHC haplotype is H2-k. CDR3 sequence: CASGDARDRGFAETLYF. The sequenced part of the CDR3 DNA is TGTGCCAGCGGTGATGCGAGGGACAGGGGGTTTGCAGAA.